The 8 T cell receptor beta chains below come from one sample, sequenced in a study of vaccination and CD4 T cells after COVID-19. TCRdb reanalysed the PCR reads using MiXCR and keeps one entry per CDR3 protein. The sample records more than 35,000 distinct CDR3 sequences, about 35% being singletons. Time point denoted: late sampling 161 to 241 days after vaccination in three convalescent patients. This specimen was CD4+ T cells from blood, taken about 7 months after SARS-CoV-2 vaccination. The receptors derive from a human donor who had recovered from COVID-19.

The table lists this clonotype with a few counts. V and J are TRBV27 and TRBJ2-1, with 13 bases that match TRBD2. CDR3 size: 16 residues. Per the germline V gene, CDR1 is MNHEY and CDR2 is SMNVEV (reference sequence). With 4 bases clipped from V and 9 bases from J, the junction kept 9 bases outside the gene matches. DNA of the CDR3: TGTGCCAGCAGTTCTATAGCGGGACTAGCGGGGAGTGAGCAGTTCTTC. This sequence encodes CASSSIAGLAGSEQFF.

In its sample, this clonotype was seen a few times. This chain links TRBV2 with TRBJ2-3, with D unclear. Trimming shortened V by 6 bases and J by 2 bases, and 12 bases separated the two germline ends. Germline CDR1 and CDR2: SNHLY and FYNNEI. CDR3 length equals 14 residues. The CDR3 DNA is TGTGCCAGCAGCGAGGTTTTAACCACAGATACGCAGTATTTT. Its protein product is CASSEVLTTDTQYF.

The genes are TRBV6-5 and TRBJ2-7, with D perhaps TRBD1 (6 bases). Trimming left V 2 bases short and J 0 bases short, with 8 bases between. The germline V gene has CDR1 MNHEY and CDR2 SVGAGI. This CDR3 comprises 14 residues. As DNA, the CDR3 is TGTGCCAGCAGTTACGGGGACAACTCCTACGAGCAGTACTTC. This translates into CASSYGDNSYEQYF.

This clonotype was detected a few times. The rearrangement joins TRBV19 to TRBJ2-1; 7 nucleotides line up with TRBD2. CDR1 is LNHDA, CDR2 SQIVND, per germline (reference sequence). The J segment lost 7 bases and the V segment lost 5 bases, leaving 8 bases of the junction unmatched. This CDR3 has 14 amino acids. CDR3 sequence reads: CASSSQWGGNEQFF. The DNA of the CDR3 is TGTGCCAGTAGTTCGCAGTGGGGGGGGAATGAGCAGTTCTTC.

This clonotype has a handful of counts. V is TRBV7-9 and J is TRBJ2-1; TRBD1 matches at 10 bases. Germline values: CDR1 SEHNR, CDR2 FQNEAQ (reference sequence). CDR3 length: 16 amino acids. V dropped 5 bases and J dropped 6; count of bases not matched to a gene: 10. CDR3 residues: CASSPTTGQGLNEQFF. The DNA for the CDR3 is TGTGCCAGCAGCCCAACAACGGGACAGGGGCTCAATGAGCAGTTCTTC.

This chain uses TRBV7-9 with TRBJ2-7; no clear D. V was cut by 6 bases and J by 0 bases, with 15 bases left in between. Germline V lookup: CDR1 SEHNR, CDR2 FQNEAQ (reference sequence). The CDR3 runs to 15 residues. CDR3 protein: CASSPSEVSSYEQYF. As DNA, the CDR3 is TGTGCCAGCAGTCCGAGCGAGGTGAGCTCCTACGAGCAGTACTTC.

The rearrangement links TRBV6-5 to TRBJ2-3, with 9 positions matching TRBD2. This CDR3 region has 16 residues. Trimming took 1 base from V and 1 from J; bases not matched to a gene: 3. Germline CDR1 and CDR2: MNHEY and SVGAGI. CDR3 coding DNA: TGTGCCAGCAGTTACTTAAAGCGGGGGGGCACAGATACGCAGTATTTT. This codes for CASSYLKRGGTDTQYF.

The chain couples TRBV5-1 to TRBJ2-1, with TRBD2 identical over 15 bases. After removal of 2 bases from V and 2 bases from J, the junction contained 5 bases not matched to a gene. The CDR3 has 18 amino acids. Germline V CDR1 and CDR2: SGHRS, YFSETQ. CDR3 DNA sequence: TGCGCCAGCAGCTTCCGGGGACTAGCGGGAGGACCCTACAATGAGCAGTTCTTC. It encodes CASSFRGLAGGPYNEQFF.